The T cell receptor beta chain under discussion was sequenced for a study of blood T cell repertoires in COVID-19. Study-level information: Spain, Italy and the United States supplied samples that represented acute and convalescent COVID-19. In each case, the material was cDNA or gDNA derived from T cells, B-cell-depleted T cells, or PBMCs.

Original methodology: Amplifying reference gene primers gave estimates of nucleated cell counts. Libraries were prepared by immunoSEQ multiplex PCR; TCRdb keeps only in-frame clonotypes and omits some of them. That table furnishes V, J and clone size, whereas the DNA furnished D and trimming. The repertoire has under 200,000 clones, 86% of them found once; the top ten carry 0.99%. The V and J ends lost 0 bases and 0 bases, in that order; junction bases with no gene match: 5. The CDR3 runs to 17 residues. From germline, CDR1 is SGHTS and CDR2 YDEGEE. The source material was peripheral blood. The receptor's source is a man in his late teens or twenties with acute or convalescent COVID-19. The gene calls are TRBV5-8 and TRBJ1-1; 10 nucleotides match TRBD1. The CDR3 DNA sequence: TGTGCCAGCAGCTTGGGACAGGGGGCGAATTTGAACACTGAAGCTTTCTTT. Protein: CASSLGQGANLNTEAFF.